This TCR beta chain was profiled in a study of CD8 T cells in ankylosing spondylitis (dated by TCRdb to 2016 to 2017). For context, the study as a whole: The study profiled T cell receptor beta repertoires in healthy donors and ankylosing spondylitis patients to find disease-linked TCR variants. The whole study cohort included 108 healthy donors and about two dozen ankylosing spondylitis patients. Peripheral blood was sampled, and synovial fluid was additionally collected from ankylosing spondylitis patients.

This clonotype was seen at least ten times. The antigen it binds to is not known. No much larger clone is present one base from it, and per-base qualities are unavailable. The investigation overall reported the following: According to the report, matched synovial fluid samples from ankylosing spondylitis patients were significantly enriched for the disease-linked clones. In peripheral blood, the disease-linked clones were found at relatively low frequencies and had a CD8+ phenotype. Blood from ankylosing spondylitis patients appeared to be characterized by a TCR beta motif composed of about eight highly homologous amino acid variants. Some of the motif variants had been reported before in the synovial fluid and blood of reactive arthritis patients, a finding that suggests common disease-initiation mechanisms.

For sequencing, an Illumina HiSeq 2500 was employed. Quantitative 5'-RACE with molecular barcodes was the method used to prepare the TCR beta libraries. From the authors' description of their analysis: A new computational method based on a probabilistic model of VDJ rearrangement was used to identify disease-linked TCR variants. TCRdb reprocessed the public reads (quality trimming at Q25 with fastp, clone calling with MiXCR) and kept in-frame beta chains. Identical CDR3 protein sequences are pooled into one entry, listed with their most common genes and DNA. It is TCRdb's table, rather than the study itself, that gives the V and J calls and clone size. A total of about 220,000 distinct CDR3 sequences appear in this sample, about 18% of them only once. The ten biggest clones cover roughly 43% of the sample. Between the V and J ends, shortened by 3 bases and 6 bases respectively, the junction contains 9 bases. The CDR3 sequence holds 13 residues, the cysteine and phenylalanine included. Left in the record is the CDR3 DNA by itself, 39 bases read in frame from the first base.

The material sequenced was blood, either unsorted or a sorted T cell fraction (not recorded which). The sequence is built from TRBV12-3 or TRBV12-4 and TRBJ2-1; TRBD1 is a weak D gene call, 5 bases matching. The sequence came from a male donor with ankylosing spondylitis. Here is the DNA: TGTGCCAGCAGTTTGGGTGACAGCAATGAGCAGTTCTTC. The resulting protein is CASSLGDSNEQFF.